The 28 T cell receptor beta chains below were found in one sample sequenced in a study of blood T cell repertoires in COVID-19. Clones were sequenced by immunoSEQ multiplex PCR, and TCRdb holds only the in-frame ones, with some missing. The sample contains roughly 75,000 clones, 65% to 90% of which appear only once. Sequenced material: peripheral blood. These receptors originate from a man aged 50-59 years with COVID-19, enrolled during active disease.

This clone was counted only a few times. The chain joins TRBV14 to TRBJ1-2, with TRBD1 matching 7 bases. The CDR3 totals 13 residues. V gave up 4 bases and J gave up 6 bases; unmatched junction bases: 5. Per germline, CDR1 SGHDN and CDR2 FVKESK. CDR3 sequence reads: CASSPDRNDGYTF. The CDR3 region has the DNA TGTGCCAGCAGCCCGGACAGGAACGATGGCTACACCTTC.

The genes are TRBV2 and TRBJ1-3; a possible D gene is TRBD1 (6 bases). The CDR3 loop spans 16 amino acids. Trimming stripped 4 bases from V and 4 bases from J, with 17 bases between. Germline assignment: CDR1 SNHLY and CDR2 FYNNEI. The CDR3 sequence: CASSATTGWDGNTIYF. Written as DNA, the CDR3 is TGTGCCAGCAGTGCAACTACAGGGTGGGACGGAAACACCATATATTTT.

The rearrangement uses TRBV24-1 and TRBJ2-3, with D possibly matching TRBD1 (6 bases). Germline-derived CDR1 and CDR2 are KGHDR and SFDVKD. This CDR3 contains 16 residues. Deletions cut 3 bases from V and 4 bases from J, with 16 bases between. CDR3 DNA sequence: TGTGCCACCAGTGATCGGACCATCCAGGGGCCAGATACGCAGTATTTT. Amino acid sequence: CATSDRTIQGPDTQYF.

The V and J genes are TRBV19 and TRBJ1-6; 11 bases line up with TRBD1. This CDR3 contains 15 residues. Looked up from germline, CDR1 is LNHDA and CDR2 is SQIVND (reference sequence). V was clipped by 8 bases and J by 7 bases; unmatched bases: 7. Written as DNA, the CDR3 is TGTGCCAGTGTCCGGGACAGGGGGTCGAATTCACCCCTCCACTTT. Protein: CASVRDRGSNSPLHF.

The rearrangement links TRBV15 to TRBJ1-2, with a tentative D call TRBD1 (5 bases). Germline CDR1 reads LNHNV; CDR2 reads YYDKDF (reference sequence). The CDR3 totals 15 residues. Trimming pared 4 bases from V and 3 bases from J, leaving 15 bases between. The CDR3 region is CATSKKQGRDYGYTF. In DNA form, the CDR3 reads TGTGCCACCAGCAAAAAGCAGGGTAGGGACTATGGCTACACCTTC.

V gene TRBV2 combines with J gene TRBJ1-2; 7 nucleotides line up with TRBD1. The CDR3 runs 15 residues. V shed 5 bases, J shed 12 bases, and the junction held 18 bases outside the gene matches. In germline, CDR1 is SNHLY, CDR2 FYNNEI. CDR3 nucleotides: TGTGCCAGCAGTAACATACAGGGGCCCGGGGTGAAGAACACCTTC. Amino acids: CASSNIQGPGVKNTF.

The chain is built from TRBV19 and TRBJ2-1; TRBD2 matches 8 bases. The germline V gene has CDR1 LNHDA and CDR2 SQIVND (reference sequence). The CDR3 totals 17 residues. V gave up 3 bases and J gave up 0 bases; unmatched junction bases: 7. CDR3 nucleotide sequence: TGTGCCAGTAGTATGCACAGCAGCGGGAGCTCCTACAATGAGCAGTTCTTC. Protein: CASSMHSSGSSYNEQFF.

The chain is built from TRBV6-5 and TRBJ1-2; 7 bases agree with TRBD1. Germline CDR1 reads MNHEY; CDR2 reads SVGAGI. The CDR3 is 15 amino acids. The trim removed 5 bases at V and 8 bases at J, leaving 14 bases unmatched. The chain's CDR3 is CASSRRQGPMGGYTF. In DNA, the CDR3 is TGTGCCAGCAGTCGCAGACAGGGTCCGATGGGGGGCTACACCTTC.

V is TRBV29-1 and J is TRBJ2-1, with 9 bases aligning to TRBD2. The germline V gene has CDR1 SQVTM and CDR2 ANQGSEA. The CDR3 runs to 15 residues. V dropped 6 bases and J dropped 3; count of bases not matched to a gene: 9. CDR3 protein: CSVRPTSGLYNEQFF. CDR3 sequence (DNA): TGCAGCGTCCGCCCGACTAGCGGACTCTACAATGAGCAGTTCTTC.

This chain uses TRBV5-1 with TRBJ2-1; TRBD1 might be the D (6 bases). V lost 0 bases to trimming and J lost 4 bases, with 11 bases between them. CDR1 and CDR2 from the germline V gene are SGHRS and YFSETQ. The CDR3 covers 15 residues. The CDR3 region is CASSLGQGQYNEQFF. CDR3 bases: TGCGCCAGCAGCTTGGGCCAGGGACAATACAATGAGCAGTTCTTC. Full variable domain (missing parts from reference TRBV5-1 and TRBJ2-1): KAGVTQTPRYLIKTRGQQVTLSCSPISGHRSVSWYQQTPGQGLQFLFEYFSETQRNKGNFPGRFSGRQFSNSRSEMNVSTLELGDSALYLCASSLGQGQYNEQFFGPGTRLTVL.

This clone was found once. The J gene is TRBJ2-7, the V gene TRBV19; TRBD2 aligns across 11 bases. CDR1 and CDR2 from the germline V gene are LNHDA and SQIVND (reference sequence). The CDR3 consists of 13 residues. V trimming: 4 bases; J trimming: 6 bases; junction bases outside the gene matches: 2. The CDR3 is CASSTLAGGEQYF. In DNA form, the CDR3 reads TGTGCCAGTAGTACCCTAGCGGGAGGCGAGCAGTACTTC.

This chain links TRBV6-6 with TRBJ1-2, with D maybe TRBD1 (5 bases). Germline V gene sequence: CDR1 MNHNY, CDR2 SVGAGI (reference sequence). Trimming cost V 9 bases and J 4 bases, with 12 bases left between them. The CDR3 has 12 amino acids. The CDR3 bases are TGTGCCAGTTCGACAGCTCTCTATGGCTACACCTTC. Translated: CASSTALYGYTF.

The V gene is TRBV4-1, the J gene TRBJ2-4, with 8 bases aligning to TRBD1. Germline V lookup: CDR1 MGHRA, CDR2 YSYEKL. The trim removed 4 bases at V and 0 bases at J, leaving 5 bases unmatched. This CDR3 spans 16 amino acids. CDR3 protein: CASSRETGAAKNIQYF. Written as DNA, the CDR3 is TGCGCCAGCAGCCGAGAGACAGGGGCAGCCAAAAACATTCAGTACTTC.

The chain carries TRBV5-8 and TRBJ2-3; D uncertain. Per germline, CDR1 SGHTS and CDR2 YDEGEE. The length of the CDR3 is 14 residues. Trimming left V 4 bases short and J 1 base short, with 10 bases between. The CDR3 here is CASSLTTGTDTQYF. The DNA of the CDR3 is TGTGCCAGCAGCCTAACGACTGGCACAGATACGCAGTATTTT.

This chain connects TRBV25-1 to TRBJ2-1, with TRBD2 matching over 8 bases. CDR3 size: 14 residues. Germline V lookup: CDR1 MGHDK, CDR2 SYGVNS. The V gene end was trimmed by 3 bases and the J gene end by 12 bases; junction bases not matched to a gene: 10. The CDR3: CASSESAGVVGQFF. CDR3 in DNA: TGTGCCAGCAGTGAGTCAGCGGGAGTGGTAGGGCAGTTCTTC.

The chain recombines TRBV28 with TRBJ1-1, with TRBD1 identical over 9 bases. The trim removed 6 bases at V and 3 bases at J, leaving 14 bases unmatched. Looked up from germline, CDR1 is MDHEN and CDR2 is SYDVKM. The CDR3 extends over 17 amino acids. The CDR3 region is CASSRPGTGSGDTEAFF. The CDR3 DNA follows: TGTGCCAGCAGCCGACCGGGGACAGGGTCTGGAGACACTGAAGCTTTCTTT.

The CDR3 protein is CASSLFLSGANVLTF. In DNA form, the CDR3 reads TGTGCCAGCAGCCTTTTTCTCTCTGGGGCCAACGTCCTGACTTTC. The V call is TRBV27, the J call TRBJ2-6; unclear D gene. Trimming pared 6 bases from V and 0 bases from J, leaving 9 bases between. From germline, CDR1 is MNHEY and CDR2 SMNVEV (reference sequence). CDR3 size: 15 residues.

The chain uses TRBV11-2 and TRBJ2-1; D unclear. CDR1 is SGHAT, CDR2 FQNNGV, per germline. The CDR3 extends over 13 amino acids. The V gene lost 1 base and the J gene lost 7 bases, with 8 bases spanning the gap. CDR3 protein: CASSLGARNEQFF. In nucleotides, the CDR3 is TGTGCCAGCAGCTTAGGGGCCAGAAATGAGCAGTTCTTC.

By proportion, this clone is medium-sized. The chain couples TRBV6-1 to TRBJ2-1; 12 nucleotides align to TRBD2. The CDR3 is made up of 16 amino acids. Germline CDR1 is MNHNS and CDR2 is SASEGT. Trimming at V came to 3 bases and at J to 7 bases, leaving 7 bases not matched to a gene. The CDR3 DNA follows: TGTGCCAGCAGTGACCGGACTAGCGGGGTCCGGAATGAGCAGTTCTTC. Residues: CASSDRTSGVRNEQFF.

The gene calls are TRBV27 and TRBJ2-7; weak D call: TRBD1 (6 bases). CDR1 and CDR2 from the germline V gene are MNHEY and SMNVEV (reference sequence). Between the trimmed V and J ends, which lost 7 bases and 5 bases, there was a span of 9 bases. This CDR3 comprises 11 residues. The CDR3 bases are TGTGCCAGCACCAGGGGCCACGAGCAGTACTTC. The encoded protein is CASTRGHEQYF.

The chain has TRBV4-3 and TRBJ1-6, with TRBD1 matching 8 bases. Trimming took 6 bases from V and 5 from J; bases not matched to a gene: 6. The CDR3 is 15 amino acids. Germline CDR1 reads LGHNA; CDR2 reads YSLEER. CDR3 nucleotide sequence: TGCGCCAGCAGACAGGGGGGGTCGAATAATTCACCCCTCCACTTT. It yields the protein CASRQGGSNNSPLHF.

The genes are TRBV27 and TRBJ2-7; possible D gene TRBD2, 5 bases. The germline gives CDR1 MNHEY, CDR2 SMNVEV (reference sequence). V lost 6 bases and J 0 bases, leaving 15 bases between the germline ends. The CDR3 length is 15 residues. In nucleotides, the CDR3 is TGTGCCAGCAGAGGCCCCCGCGGAGGCTCCTACGAGCAGTACTTC. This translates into CASRGPRGGSYEQYF.

The CDR3 here is CSEIDTGVVTGELFF. The CDR3, as DNA: TGCAGCGAGATAGATACGGGAGTAGTCACCGGGGAGCTGTTTTTT. This chain connects TRBV29-1 to TRBJ2-2; D possibly corresponds to TRBD2 (6 bases). Germline V gene sequence: CDR1 SQVTM, CDR2 ANQGSEA. Trimming took off 7 bases at V and 4 bases at J, with 19 bases between the two ends. The CDR3 sequence is 15 residues long.

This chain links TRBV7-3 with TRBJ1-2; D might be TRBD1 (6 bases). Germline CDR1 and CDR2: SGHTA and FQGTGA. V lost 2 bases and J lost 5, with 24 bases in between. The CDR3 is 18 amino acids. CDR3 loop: CASSLSAPRGGASYGYTF. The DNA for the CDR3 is TGTGCCAGCAGCTTATCGGCCCCACGGGGGGGGGCAAGTTATGGCTACACCTTC.

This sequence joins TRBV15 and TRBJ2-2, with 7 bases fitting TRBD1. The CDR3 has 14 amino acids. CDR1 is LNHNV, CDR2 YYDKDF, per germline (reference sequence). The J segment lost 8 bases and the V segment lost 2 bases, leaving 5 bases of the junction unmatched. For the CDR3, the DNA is TGTGCCACCAGCAGAAAGACAGGGTCTGGGGAGCTGTTTTTT. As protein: CATSRKTGSGELFF.

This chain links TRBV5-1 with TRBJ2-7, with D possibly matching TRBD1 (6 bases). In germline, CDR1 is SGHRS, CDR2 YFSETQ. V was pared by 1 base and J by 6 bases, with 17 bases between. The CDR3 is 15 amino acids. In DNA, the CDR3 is TGCGCCAGCAGCTTGAGGGGTGCAGGGGACGGCGAGCAGTACTTC. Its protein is CASSLRGAGDGEQYF.

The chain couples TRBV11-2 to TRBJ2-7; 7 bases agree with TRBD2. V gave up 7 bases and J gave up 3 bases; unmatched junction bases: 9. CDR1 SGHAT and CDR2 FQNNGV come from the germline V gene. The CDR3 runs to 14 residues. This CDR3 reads CASTFSGGNYEQYF. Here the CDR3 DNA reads TGTGCCAGCACCTTCTCGGGGGGAAACTACGAGCAGTACTTC. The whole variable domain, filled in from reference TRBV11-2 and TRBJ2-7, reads EAGVAQSPRYKIIEKRQSVAFWCNPISGHATLYWYQQILGQGPKLLIQFQNNGVVDDSQLPKDRFSAERLKGVDSTLKIQPAKLEDSAVYLCASTFSGGNYEQYFGPGTRLTVT.

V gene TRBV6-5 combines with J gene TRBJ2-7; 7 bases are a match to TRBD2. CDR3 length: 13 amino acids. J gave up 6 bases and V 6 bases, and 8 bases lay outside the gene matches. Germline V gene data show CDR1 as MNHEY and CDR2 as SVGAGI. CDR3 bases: TGTGCCAGCAGACGCAGAAGGGAGGGCGAGCAGTACTTC. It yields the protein CASRRRREGEQYF.